This T cell receptor beta chain was retrieved from a study of blood T cells in healthy people across ages. Study context: Researchers report that template switching captured about one barcoded beta molecule per two T cells. Study results and limitations: Aged donors had fewer naive CD4+ cells and lower diversity than long-lived donors. It was held that the diversity estimates obtained from one million T cells were underestimates.

With a J-beta primer mix and a sample-barcoded 5' primer, a second PCR ran about 7 to 11 cycles. The yield of each sample was at least 2.5 million CDR3-containing paired-end reads. TCRdb analysed the 5' RACE reads with MiXCR anew, one entry per CDR3 protein. Here the sample spans some 880,000 distinct CDR3 sequences, about 34% being singletons. About this clonotype itself: Its antigen is undetermined.

Germline V gene lookup returns CDR1 DFQATT and CDR2 SNEGSKA (reference sequence). Trimming shortened V by 1 base and J by 8 bases, and 8 bases separated the two germline ends. There are 11 residues in the CDR3. The genes are TRBV20-1 and TRBJ1-2, with D maybe TRBD1 (5 bases). The sequence was obtained from a man aged 18 to 30 in good health. Sequences were obtained from blood. The CDR3 bases are TGCAGTGCTAGAGGGGGCAGGGGCTACACCTTC. Protein: CSARGGRGYTF.